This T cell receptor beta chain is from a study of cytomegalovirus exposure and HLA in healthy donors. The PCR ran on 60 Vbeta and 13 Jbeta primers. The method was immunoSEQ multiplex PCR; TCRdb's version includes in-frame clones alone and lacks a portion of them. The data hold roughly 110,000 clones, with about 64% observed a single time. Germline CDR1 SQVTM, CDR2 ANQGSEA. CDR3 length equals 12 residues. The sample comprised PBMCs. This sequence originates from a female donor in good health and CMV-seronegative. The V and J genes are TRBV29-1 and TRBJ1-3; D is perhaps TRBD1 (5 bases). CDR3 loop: CSGASSGNTIYF. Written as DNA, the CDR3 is TGCAGTGGGGCCAGCTCTGGAAACACCATATATTTT.